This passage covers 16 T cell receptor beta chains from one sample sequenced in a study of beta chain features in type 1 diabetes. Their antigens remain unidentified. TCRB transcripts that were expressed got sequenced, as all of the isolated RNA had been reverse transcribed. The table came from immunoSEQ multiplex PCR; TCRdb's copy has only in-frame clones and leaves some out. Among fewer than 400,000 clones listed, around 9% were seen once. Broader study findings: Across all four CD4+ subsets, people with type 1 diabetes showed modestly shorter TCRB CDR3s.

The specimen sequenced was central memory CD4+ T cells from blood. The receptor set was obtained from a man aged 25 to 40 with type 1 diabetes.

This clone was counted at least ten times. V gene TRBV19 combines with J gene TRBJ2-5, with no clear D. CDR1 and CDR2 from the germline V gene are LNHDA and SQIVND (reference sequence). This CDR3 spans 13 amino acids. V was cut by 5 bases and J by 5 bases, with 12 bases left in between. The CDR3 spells CASSPQRVETQYF. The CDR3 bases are TGTGCCAGTAGTCCGCAAAGGGTGGAGACCCAGTACTTC.

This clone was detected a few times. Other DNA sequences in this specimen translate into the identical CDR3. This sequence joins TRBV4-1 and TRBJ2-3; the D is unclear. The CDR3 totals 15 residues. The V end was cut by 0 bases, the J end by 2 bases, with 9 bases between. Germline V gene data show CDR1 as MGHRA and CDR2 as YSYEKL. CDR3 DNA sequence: TGCGCCAGCAGCCAAGATGGGCTTGACACAGATACGCAGTATTTT. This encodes CASSQDGLDTDTQYF.

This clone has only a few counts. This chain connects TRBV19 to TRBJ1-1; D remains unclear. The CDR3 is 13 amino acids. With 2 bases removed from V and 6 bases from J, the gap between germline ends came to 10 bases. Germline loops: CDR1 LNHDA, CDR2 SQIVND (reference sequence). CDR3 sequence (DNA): TGTGCCAGTAGTATACAAGGTATTGCTGAAGCTTTCTTT. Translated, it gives CASSIQGIAEAFF.

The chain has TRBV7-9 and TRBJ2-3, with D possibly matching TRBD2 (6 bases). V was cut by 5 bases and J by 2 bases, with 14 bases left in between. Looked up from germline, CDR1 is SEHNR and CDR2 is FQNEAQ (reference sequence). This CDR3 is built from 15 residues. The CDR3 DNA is TGTGCCAGCAGCCGCGGGACTCACTCCACAGATACGCAGTATTTT. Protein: CASSRGTHSTDTQYF.

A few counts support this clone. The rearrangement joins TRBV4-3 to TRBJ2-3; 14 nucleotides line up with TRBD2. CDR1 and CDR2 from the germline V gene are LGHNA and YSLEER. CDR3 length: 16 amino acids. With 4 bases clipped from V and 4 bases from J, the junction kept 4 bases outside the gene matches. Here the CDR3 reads CASSRGLAGGPDTQYF. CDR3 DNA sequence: TGCGCCAGCAGCCGCGGACTAGCGGGGGGTCCAGATACGCAGTATTTT.

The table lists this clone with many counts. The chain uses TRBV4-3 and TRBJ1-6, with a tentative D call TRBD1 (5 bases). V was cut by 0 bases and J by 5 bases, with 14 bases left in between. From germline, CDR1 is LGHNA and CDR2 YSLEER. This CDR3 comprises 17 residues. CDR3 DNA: TGCGCCAGCAGCCAAGATATTCGGGCAGGGAATAATTCACCCCTCCACTTT. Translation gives CASSQDIRAGNNSPLHF.

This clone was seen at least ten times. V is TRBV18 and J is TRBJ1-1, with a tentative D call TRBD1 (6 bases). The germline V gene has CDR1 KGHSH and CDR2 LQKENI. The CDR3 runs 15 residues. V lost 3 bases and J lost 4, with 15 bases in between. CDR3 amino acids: CASSPLDSGVTEAFF. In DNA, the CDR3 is TGTGCCAGCTCACCCCTGGACAGCGGAGTCACTGAAGCTTTCTTT.

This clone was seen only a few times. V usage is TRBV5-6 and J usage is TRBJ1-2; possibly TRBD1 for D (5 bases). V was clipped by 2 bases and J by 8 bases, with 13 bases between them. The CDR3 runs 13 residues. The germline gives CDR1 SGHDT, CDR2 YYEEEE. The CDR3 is CASSFGQGEGYTF. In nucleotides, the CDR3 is TGTGCCAGCAGCTTTGGGCAGGGAGAAGGCTACACCTTC. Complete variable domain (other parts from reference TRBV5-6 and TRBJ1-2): DAGVTQSPTHLIKTRGQQVTLRCSPKSGHDTVSWYQQALGQGPQFIFQYYEEEERQRGNFPDRFSGHQFPNYSSELNVNALLLGDSALYLCASSFGQGEGYTFGSGTRLTVV.

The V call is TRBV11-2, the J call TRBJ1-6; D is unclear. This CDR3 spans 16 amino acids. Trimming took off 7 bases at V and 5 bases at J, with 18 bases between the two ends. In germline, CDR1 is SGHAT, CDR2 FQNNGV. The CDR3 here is CASTTDGVGHNSPLHF. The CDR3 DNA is TGTGCCAGCACCACCGATGGGGTCGGGCATAATTCACCCCTCCACTTT.

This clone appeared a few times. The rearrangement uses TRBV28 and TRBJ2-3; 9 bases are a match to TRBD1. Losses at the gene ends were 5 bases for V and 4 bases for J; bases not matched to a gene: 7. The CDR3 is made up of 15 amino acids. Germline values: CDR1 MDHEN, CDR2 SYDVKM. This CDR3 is CASSAPGQGSDTQYF. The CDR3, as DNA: TGTGCCAGCAGTGCCCCGGGACAGGGTTCAGATACGCAGTATTTT.

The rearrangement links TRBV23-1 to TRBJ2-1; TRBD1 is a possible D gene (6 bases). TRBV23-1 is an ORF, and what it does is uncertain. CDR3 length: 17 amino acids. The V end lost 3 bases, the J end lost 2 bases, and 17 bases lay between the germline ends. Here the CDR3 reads CASSHPLLGQTYNEQFF. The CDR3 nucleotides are TGCGCCAGCAGTCACCCCCTCCTCGGACAGACCTACAATGAGCAGTTCTTC.

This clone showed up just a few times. The CDR3 loop reads CASSVGQGSNIQYF. The CDR3 coding sequence is TGTGCCAGCAGCGTAGGACAGGGGTCGAACATTCAGTACTTC. The V gene is TRBV9, the J gene TRBJ2-4; 8 bases line up with TRBD1. This CDR3 region has 14 residues. Germline trimming cut 0 bases from V and 7 bases from J; bases unmatched to any gene: 3. CDR1 is SGDLS and CDR2 is YYNGEE in the germline V gene.

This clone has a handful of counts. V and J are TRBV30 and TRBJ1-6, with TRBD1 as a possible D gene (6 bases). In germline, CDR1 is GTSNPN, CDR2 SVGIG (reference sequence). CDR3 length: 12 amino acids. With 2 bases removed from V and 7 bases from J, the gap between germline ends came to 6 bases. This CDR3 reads CAWSTGNSPLHF. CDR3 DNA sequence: TGTGCCTGGAGTACAGGGAATTCACCCCTCCACTTT.

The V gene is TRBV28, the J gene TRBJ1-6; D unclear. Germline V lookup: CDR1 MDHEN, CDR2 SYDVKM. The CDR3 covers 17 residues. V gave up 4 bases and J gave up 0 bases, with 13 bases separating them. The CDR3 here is CASSSWKGSSYNSPLHF. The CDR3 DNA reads TGTGCCAGCAGTTCTTGGAAAGGGAGCTCCTATAATTCACCCCTCCACTTT.

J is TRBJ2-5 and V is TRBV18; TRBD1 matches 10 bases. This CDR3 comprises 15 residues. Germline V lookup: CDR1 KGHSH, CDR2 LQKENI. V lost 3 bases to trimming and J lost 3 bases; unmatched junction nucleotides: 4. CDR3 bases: TGTGCCAGCTCACCGGGACAGGGGAATAAAGAGACCCAGTACTTC. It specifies CASSPGQGNKETQYF.

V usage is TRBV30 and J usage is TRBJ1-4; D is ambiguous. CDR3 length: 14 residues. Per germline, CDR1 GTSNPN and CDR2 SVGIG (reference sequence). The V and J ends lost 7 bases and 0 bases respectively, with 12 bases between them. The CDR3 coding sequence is TGTGCCTTCCAACGGGCCACAACTAATGAAAAACTGTTTTTT. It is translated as CAFQRATTNEKLFF. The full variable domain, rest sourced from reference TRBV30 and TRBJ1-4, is SQTIHQWPATLVQPVGSPLSLECTVEGTSNPNLYWYRQAAGRGLQLLFYSVGIGQISSEVPQNLSASRPQDRQFILSSKKLLLSDSGFYLCAFQRATTNEKLFFGSGTQLSVL.